This TCR beta chain was captured by sequencing in a study of T cells expressing NK-cell markers. Study overall: Eight donors were sequenced, seven testing HCMV-seropositive and one testing seronegative.

The study's findings and limits: The CD3+CD56-NKG2C+ fraction of several donors was likewise dominated by these clonotypes. Five or six donors carried dominant NKG2C+ clonotypes that made up 1.0-7.0% of their CD8+ T cells.

Germline V gives CDR1 MGHRA, CDR2 YSYEKL. This CDR3 comprises 15 residues. With UMIs, 5'RACE template switching was used to make TCR beta cDNA. Each CDR3 protein gets one entry in TCRdb, which reprocessed the 5' RACE reads and gives no DNA. Here the sample table reports about 150,000 distinct CDR3 sequences. A word on this clonotype: What it recognizes is unknown.

Sequencing input: blood T cells: a sorted CD56 or NKG2C T cell subset, CD4+ or CD8+ T cells, or bulk PBMC T cells (not recorded which). This clonotype was obtained from a woman aged 45-59 years in good health. The J gene is TRBJ1-3, the V gene TRBV4-1. Here the CDR3 reads CASSLTDGSGNTIYF.